These T cell receptor beta chains were read from a single sample in a study of T cell repertoires in cytomegalovirus infection. Each CDR3 protein is one row after TCRdb ran MiXCR on the reads. The sample holds roughly 920,000 distinct CDR3 sequences; roughly 30% are singletons and the top ten take roughly 12%. For these TCRs, the target antigens are not known. Sequencing was performed on cultured CD8+ T cells from PBMCs, taken from culture after CMV antigen stimulation. The origin of the receptors is a human donor in good health (CMV status not recorded). Some clones in this sample may be carry-over from other donors' samples. Each CDR3 is given without its conserved first and last residue.

V: TRBV12-3/TRBV12-4; CDR3: ASSLAQGRPTEAF
V: TRBV28; CDR3: ASIPPSGAYGYT
V: TRBV6-6; CDR3: ASSYSQGPNSPLH
V: TRBV12-3/TRBV12-4; CDR3: ASSLGFGGGSNQPQH
V: TRBV5-5; CDR3: ASNRGTFNNEQF
V: TRBV12-3/TRBV12-4; CDR3: ASRLLGTDGYT
V: TRBV6-2/TRBV6-3; CDR3: ASSYSGDGPNNEQF
V: TRBV7-3; CDR3: ASSLNPGLAFNEQF
V: TRBV5-1; CDR3: ASSRGHGATNEQY
V: TRBV6-2/TRBV6-3; CDR3: ASIPGLVGSYNEQF
V: TRBV7-6; CDR3: ASSLDRAPPNTEAF
V: TRBV12-3/TRBV12-4; CDR3: AILSLGQGRTQY
V: TRBV19; CDR3: ASSTAARGLYEQY
V: TRBV7-9; CDR3: ASSPPERGHTDTQY
V: TRBV14; CDR3: ASSQDANRWETQY
V: TRBV6-5; CDR3: ASSYWTRGYNEQF
V: TRBV4-3; CDR3: ASSTADYVDNEQF
V: TRBV10-3; CDR3: AISESGRHQAF
V: TRBV7-6; CDR3: AIGGLARTMKKETQY
V: TRBV6-2/TRBV6-3; CDR3: ASSKETGISYNEQF
V: TRBV11-2; CDR3: ASRDESGNYGYT
V: TRBV11-1; CDR3: ASSFWDNDYEQY
V: TRBV7-2; CDR3: ASSEQRLAGGIIAKNIQY
V: TRBV27; CDR3: ASSLSRQGLSRGYT
V: TRBV20-1; CDR3: SASTGGTDTQY
V: TRBV12-3/TRBV12-4; CDR3: ASSFRAGLLGMDEKLF
V: TRBV27; CDR3: ASSLSVGFSGGYT
V: TRBV7-6; CDR3: ASSYLGTSGGGQY
V: TRBV19; CDR3: ASSPRTGWGMNTEAF
V: TRBV12-3/TRBV12-4; CDR3: ASSWTLQGGYT
V: TRBV18; CDR3: ASSPHSGLNTGELF
V: TRBV20-1; CDR3: SFKWGQLYQETQY
V: TRBV7-2; CDR3: ASSLDGAPQFGYT
V: TRBV27; CDR3: ASSLTGGTSPLH
V: TRBV28; CDR3: ASSLPTVSSYNEQF
V: TRBV7-2; CDR3: ASSLDRVRTSSGNTIY
V: TRBV6-1; CDR3: ASSELGLEKLF
V: TRBV5-6; CDR3: ASSSESGNTGELF
V: TRBV12-3/TRBV12-4; CDR3: ASRNPGQGWNEQF
V: TRBV19; CDR3: ASSIDLGSYEQY
V: TRBV4-2; CDR3: ATKGQNWIYGYT
V: TRBV5-1; CDR3: ASSTGVATNTEAF
V: TRBV7-7; CDR3: ASSLVEGDDYGYT
V: TRBV27; CDR3: ASTPRDPEYEQY
V: TRBV28; CDR3: ASRGRGSSYNEQF
V: TRBV28; CDR3: ASSFGYGKVRETQY
V: TRBV7-9; CDR3: ASSIPGQGQETQY
V: TRBV11-2; CDR3: ASRDTGGAYEAF
V: TRBV6-5; CDR3: ASSYSQGWAGGNEQF
V: TRBV18; CDR3: ASSPTPEWGYT
V: TRBV4-1; CDR3: ASSPGHSGNTIY
V: TRBV29-1; CDR3: SVEGQAGADEQY
V: TRBV14; CDR3: ASSPTGYLTNVLT
V: TRBV3-1; CDR3: ASSQGLAGRHHEQF
V: TRBV13; CDR3: ASSLPQGGKETQY